The clone carrying this TCR beta chain occurred a few times. Its antigen is currently unknown. Germline assignment: CDR1 SGHTA and CDR2 FQGNSA. The ends lost 5 bases at V and 8 bases at J; junction bases unmatched: 8. The CDR3 covers 15 residues. Sequenced material consisted of expressed TCRB transcripts (all of the isolated RNA was reverse transcribed). Deep immunoSEQ sequencing covered naive, central memory and regulatory T cell samples. Libraries were prepared by immunoSEQ multiplex PCR; TCRdb keeps only in-frame clonotypes and omits some of them. This sample has more than 550,000 clones, with over 13% found just once. These data come from a study of beta chain features in type 1 diabetes. Study as a whole: The samples had 85 million to 130 million sorted cells examined in all.

Study findings and constraints: Healthy donors had naive, central memory and Treg TCRB repertoires that appeared less similar than those seen among patients. PCR could preferentially amplify shorter templates, alike in patients and controls. Type 1 diabetes patients had TCRB CDR3s that were shorter (moderately but significantly so) in all four CD4+ subsets.

The TCR sequence derives from a man between 18 and 29 years old with type 1 diabetes. The specimen sequenced was naive CD4+ T cells from blood. The V and J genes are TRBV7-2 and TRBJ2-1; 11 positions agree with TRBD2. CDR3 bases: TGTGCCAGCAGCCTCATGGGACTAGCGGATGATGAGCAGTTCTTC. It is translated as CASSLMGLADDEQFF.